What follows describes a single T cell receptor beta chain. Its antigen is unidentified. TCRdb re-called the 5' RACE reads through MiXCR, storing one row per CDR3 protein. The sample has under 350,000 distinct CDR3 sequences, approximately 4% seen once. The data were taken from a study of T cells after yellow fever vaccination. Across the whole study: Each low-cell-number fraction was prepared by means of SMART-Seq v4 Ultra Low Input.

Overall study findings and caveats: The bulk population could contribute abundant contaminating clonotypes to FACS-sorted repertoires. Across the CD4 and CD8 compartments, a small share of clonotypes was present in both. Among primary-vaccination clones, most reappeared after the booster, at about 95% for CD4 and roughly 90% for CD8.

The CDR3 is 14 amino acids. V lost 0 bases and J 8 bases, leaving 13 bases between the germline ends. The origin of this receptor is a man aged 18 to 35 who received the YFV17D yellow fever vaccine. The gene calls are TRBV12-3 or TRBV12-4 and TRBJ1-2; weak D call: TRBD1 (5 bases). The material was PBMCs, obtained 5 days after the yellow fever booster vaccination. CDR3 amino acids: CASSLAGQTTGYTF. The CDR3 coding sequence is TGTGCCAGCAGTTTAGCGGGGCAGACCACCGGCTACACCTTC.